This T cell receptor (beta chain) was obtained from a study of T cells in Graves' hyperthyroidism and ophthalmopathy. About the research overall: Peripheral blood samples were taken at initial diagnosis, prior to any treatment. Study results and limitations: Most expanded thyroid clonotypes above 0.001 recurred in blood.

From germline, CDR1 is MNHEY and CDR2 SVGEGT. V was pared by 7 bases and J by 3 bases, with 5 bases of the junction left unmatched. The CDR3 runs 15 residues. TCR beta CDR3 sequences were amplified from RNA transcripts. HTBI primers drove first-round RT-PCR of the TCR CDR3. MiXCR was run by TCRdb on the multiplex PCR reads, yielding one entry per CDR3 protein. Among hundreds of thousands of distinct CDR3 sequences listed, 15% to 19% were seen once. Absence of ophthalmopathy progression within 18 months defined stable Graves' hyperthyroidism. The authors took PBMCs from over 8.5 ml fresh peripheral blood. This clonotype was seen a handful of times. The antigen remains undetermined.

The chain has TRBV6-2 or TRBV6-3 and TRBJ2-1; TRBD2 aligns across 11 bases. This TCR came from a woman younger than 30 with Graves' hyperthyroidism. The sequencing sample was made of blood. The CDR3 here is CASTIAGGRYNEQFF. The CDR3 region has the DNA TGTGCCAGCACCATAGCGGGGGGGCGCTACAATGAGCAGTTCTTC.